Below, 25 T cell receptor beta chains from the same sample are listed, as sequenced in a study of blood T cell repertoires in COVID-19. TCRdb keeps only in-frame clones here, not all; method: immunoSEQ multiplex PCR. The sample holds about 290,000 clones, about nine tenths seen once. Sample: peripheral blood. These receptors came from a woman aged 25-40 years with active or convalescent COVID-19.

This chain uses TRBV5-1 with TRBJ2-7; 12 bases are a match to TRBD2. Germline V CDR1 and CDR2: SGHRS, YFSETQ. The CDR3 length is 14 residues. V gave up 4 bases and J gave up 6 bases; unmatched junction bases: 5. CDR3 nucleotide sequence: TGCGCCAGCAGCGCTAGCGGGGGGGCTCCCGAGCAGTACTTC. The encoded protein is CASSASGGAPEQYF.

The V call is TRBV25-1, the J call TRBJ1-5, with D perhaps TRBD1 (6 bases). The V end lost 5 bases, the J end lost 0 bases, and 11 bases lay between the germline ends. Germline loops: CDR1 MGHDK, CDR2 SYGVNS. The CDR3 sequence is 15 residues long. CDR3 residues: CASSPRQDSNQPQHF. The CDR3 coding sequence is TGTGCCAGCAGTCCCCGACAGGATAGCAATCAGCCCCAGCATTTT.

The chain joins TRBV7-6 to TRBJ1-3; D is possibly TRBD1 (5 bases). This CDR3 contains 15 residues. Trimming shortened V by 4 bases and J by 2 bases, and 12 bases separated the two germline ends. CDR1 is SGHVS and CDR2 is FNYEAQ in the germline V gene. The DNA for the CDR3 is TGTGCCAGCAGCTCATCGGGGGATACTGGAAACACCATATATTTT. Amino acids: CASSSSGDTGNTIYF.

The genes are TRBV5-1 and TRBJ1-6; tentative D call: TRBD1 (5 bases). V was cut by 0 bases and J by 14 bases, with 18 bases left in between. Germline V lookup: CDR1 SGHRS, CDR2 YFSETQ. The CDR3 spans 15 residues. CDR3 protein: CASSLARGQPESLHF. The CDR3 nucleotides read TGCGCCAGCAGCTTGGCCCGCGGACAACCTGAGTCCCTCCACTTT. The full variable domain, rest sourced from reference TRBV5-1 and TRBJ1-6, is KAGVTQTPRYLIKTRGQQVTLSCSPISGHRSVSWYQQTPGQGLQFLFEYFSETQRNKGNFPGRFSGRQFSNSRSEMNVSTLELGDSALYLCASSLARGQPESLHFGNGTRLTVT.

V is TRBV2 and J is TRBJ1-1, with a possible D match to TRBD1 (6 bases). This CDR3 is 13 amino acids long. Looked up from germline, CDR1 is SNHLY and CDR2 is FYNNEI. Between the trimmed V and J ends, which lost 6 bases and 3 bases, there was a span of 11 bases. CDR3: CASSRRGDTEAFF. CDR3 bases: TGTGCCAGCAGCCGCAGGGGAGACACTGAAGCTTTCTTT.

This chain uses TRBV4-3 with TRBJ2-7, with D perhaps matching TRBD1 (6 bases). Trimming shortened V by 1 base and J by 1 base, and 17 bases separated the two germline ends. CDR1 and CDR2 from the germline V gene are LGHNA and YSLEER. The CDR3 consists of 17 residues. The CDR3 sequence is CASSQGSYGQFSYEQYF. CDR3 coding DNA: TGCGCCAGCAGCCAAGGTTCCTACGGACAGTTTTCCTACGAGCAGTACTTC.

J is TRBJ2-3 and V is TRBV28, with TRBD1 as a possible D gene (5 bases). The germline V gene encodes CDR1 MDHEN and CDR2 SYDVKM. V gave up 4 bases and J gave up 0 bases, with 14 bases separating them. CDR3 length: 16 residues. The CDR3 reads CASSSHSRVSTDTQYF. As DNA, the CDR3 is TGTGCCAGCAGTTCCCACTCCAGGGTTAGCACAGATACGCAGTATTTT.

The J gene is TRBJ1-5, the V gene TRBV9, with D perhaps TRBD1 (5 bases). Germline CDR1 SGDLS, CDR2 YYNGEE. The CDR3 is made up of 15 amino acids. V was trimmed by 4 bases and J by 1 base, leaving 12 bases between them. CDR3 bases: TGTGCCAGCAGCTTGACAGCCGGGAGCAATCAGCCCCAGCATTTT. This codes for CASSLTAGSNQPQHF.

V is TRBV18 and J is TRBJ2-3, with D tentatively TRBD2 (6 bases). V was shortened by 10 bases and J by 3 bases, with 17 bases between the two germline ends. Germline assignment: CDR1 KGHSH and CDR2 LQKENI. There are 14 residues in the CDR3. The CDR3 sequence is CATTTSFGTDTQYF. Here the CDR3 DNA reads TGTGCCACCACAACTAGCTTCGGGACAGATACGCAGTATTTT.

The chain combines TRBV5-6 with TRBJ1-2; tentatively, D is TRBD1 (5 bases). This CDR3 is 18 amino acids long. The V and J ends lost 6 bases and 3 bases respectively, with 27 bases between them. CDR1 and CDR2 from the germline V gene are SGHDT and YYEEEE. The DNA for the CDR3 is TGTGCCAGCACCCTCCGCGTGGGGGGTACTATTAGGGACTATGGCTACACCTTC. This encodes CASTLRVGGTIRDYGYTF.

The J gene is TRBJ2-1, the V gene TRBV19; TRBD1 aligns across 9 bases. Germline V gene lookup returns CDR1 LNHDA and CDR2 SQIVND (reference sequence). Losses at the gene ends were 6 bases for V and 4 bases for J; bases not matched to a gene: 13. The length of the CDR3 is 17 residues. The CDR3: CASSRGQRDRVYNEQFF. The CDR3 nucleotides are TGTGCCAGTAGCCGGGGCCAAAGGGACAGGGTTTACAATGAGCAGTTCTTC. Drawing the rest from reference TRBV19 and TRBJ2-1, the complete variable domain is DGGITQSPKYLFRKEGQNVTLSCEQNLNHDAMYWYRQDPGQGLRLIYYSQIVNDFQKGDIAEGYSVSREKKESFPLTVTSAQKNPTAFYLCASSRGQRDRVYNEQFFGPGTRLTVL.

This sequence joins TRBV5-1 and TRBJ2-7, with a tentative D call TRBD2 (6 bases). Germline V CDR1 and CDR2: SGHRS, YFSETQ. This CDR3 spans 16 amino acids. The V gene lost 0 bases and the J gene lost 0 bases, with 13 bases spanning the gap. This CDR3 is CASSLGWGDLSYEQYF. CDR3 nucleotide sequence: TGCGCCAGCAGCTTGGGGTGGGGGGACCTCTCCTACGAGCAGTACTTC.

This sequence joins TRBV6-1 and TRBJ1-2; TRBD1 agrees at 7 bases. After removal of 1 base from V and 5 bases from J, the junction contained 16 bases not matched to a gene. Germline CDR1 MNHNS, CDR2 SASEGT. This CDR3 is 18 amino acids long. Here the CDR3 reads CASSEEHLSGGIRYGYTF. The CDR3 nucleotides read TGTGCCAGCAGTGAAGAACACCTTTCAGGGGGAATTCGGTATGGCTACACCTTC.

The rearrangement joins TRBV5-5 to TRBJ1-1; no firm D call. With 0 bases removed from V and 6 bases from J, the gap between germline ends came to 15 bases. The CDR3 contains 15 residues. Germline CDR1 reads SGHKS; CDR2 reads YYEKEE (reference sequence). The CDR3 is CASSLAVTSGAEAFF. The CDR3 region has the DNA TGTGCCAGCAGCTTGGCCGTCACCAGCGGCGCTGAAGCTTTCTTT.

This clone was observed once. The rearrangement links TRBV19 to TRBJ1-2, with D possibly TRBD1 on 6 matching bases. This CDR3 region has 14 residues. Trimming removed 4 bases from V and 2 bases from J, with 11 bases in between. The germline CDR1 and CDR2 sequences are LNHDA and SQIVND (reference sequence). The CDR3 here is CASSTGTKNYGYTF. CDR3 bases: TGTGCCAGTAGTACAGGGACAAAGAACTATGGCTACACCTTC.

The rearrangement joins TRBV9 to TRBJ2-5; 7 positions match TRBD1. The CDR3 sequence is 16 residues long. CDR1 and CDR2 (germline): SGDLS, YYNGEE. With V trimmed by 0 bases and J by 3 bases, 8 bases remained unmatched. CDR3 bases: TGTGCCAGCAGCGTAGGAGCCCGGGACAGCAAAGAGACCCAGTACTTC. This sequence encodes CASSVGARDSKETQYF.

This clone was detected once. The chain couples TRBV5-1 to TRBJ2-3, with TRBD2 identical over 10 bases. V dropped 4 bases and J dropped 3; count of bases not matched to a gene: 5. The CDR3 runs 15 residues. Germline V gives CDR1 SGHRS, CDR2 YFSETQ. Here the CDR3 DNA reads TGCGCCAGCAGCATTGTTAGCGGGGGGACAGATACGCAGTATTTT. Amino acids: CASSIVSGGTDTQYF.

The J gene is TRBJ1-2, the V gene TRBV18; TRBD1 matches 7 bases. The CDR3 has 18 amino acids. The J segment lost 2 bases and the V segment lost 3 bases, leaving 15 bases of the junction unmatched. Germline CDR1 is KGHSH and CDR2 is LQKENI. CDR3 sequence (DNA): TGTGCCAGCTCACCCCGGCCGACAGGGTTCGGTGGGAACTATGGCTACACCTTC. Its translation: CASSPRPTGFGGNYGYTF.

The chain combines TRBV4-3 with TRBJ2-7, with 10 bases matching TRBD2. The CDR3 spans 15 residues. Per the germline V gene, CDR1 is LGHNA and CDR2 is YSLEER. Germline trimming cut 4 bases from V and 5 bases from J; bases unmatched to any gene: 8. The CDR3 region has the DNA TGCGCCAGCAGCCTGGGGACTAGCGCGGTTGACGAGCAGTACTTC. Encoded protein: CASSLGTSAVDEQYF.

This clone was seen once. This chain links TRBV3-1 (or the pseudogene TRBV3-2) with TRBJ2-7; 10 bases agree with TRBD2. The CDR3 has 18 residues. The V segment lost 1 base and the J segment 3 bases; nucleotides outside the gene matches: 12. Germline CDR1 and CDR2: LGHDT and YNNKEL (reference sequence). CDR3 region: CASSQVETSGGALYEQYF. CDR3 nucleotide sequence: TGTGCCAGCAGCCAAGTAGAAACAAGCGGGGGGGCACTCTACGAGCAGTACTTC.

The genes are TRBV28 and TRBJ1-4; 9 positions match TRBD1. The CDR3 has 16 amino acids. CDR1 is MDHEN, CDR2 SYDVKM, per germline. J was trimmed by 11 bases and V by 5 bases; bases with no gene match: 15. CDR3 region: CASSQLTGGSVGKLFF. The CDR3 nucleotides read TGTGCCAGCAGTCAACTTACAGGGGGCTCGGTAGGGAAACTGTTTTTT.

This rearrangement joins TRBV7-9 to TRBJ1-1; D unclear. Germline CDR1 SEHNR, CDR2 FQNEAQ (reference sequence). V was shortened by 4 bases and J by 1 base, with 16 bases between the two germline ends. This CDR3 is 16 amino acids long. The CDR3 region has the DNA TGTGCCAGCAGCTCCCCCGTTGAGGGAGGGAACACTGAAGCTTTCTTT. Translated: CASSSPVEGGNTEAFF.

A word on this clone: Germline and junction disagree at one end, which may indicate a read error. The J gene is TRBJ2-3, the V gene TRBV18; TRBD1 is a possible D gene (6 bases). The CDR3 contains 14 residues. In germline, CDR1 is KGHSH, CDR2 LQKENI. CDR3 in amino acids: CASSPPRGTDTQYF. Written as DNA, the CDR3 is TGTGCCAGCTCACCACCCAGGGGCACGGATACGCAGTATTTT.

The chain combines TRBV14 with TRBJ2-2; D possibly corresponds to TRBD2 (5 bases). This CDR3 is built from 14 residues. Germline-derived CDR1 and CDR2 are SGHDN and FVKESK. V lost 0 bases, J lost 6 bases, and 8 bases lay in between. The CDR3, as DNA: TGTGCCAGCAGCCAAGATTCGAGGGCCGGGGAGCTGTTTTTT. Translated, it gives CASSQDSRAGELFF. Complete variable domain (other parts from reference TRBV14 and TRBJ2-2): EAGVTQFPSHSVIEKGQTVTLRCDPISGHDNLYWYRRVMGKEIKFLLHFVKESKQDESGMPNNRFLAERTGGTYSTLKVQPAELEDSGVYFCASSQDSRAGELFFGEGSRLTVL.

The J gene is TRBJ1-4, the V gene TRBV13; 8 bases fit TRBD1. Germline lookup yields CDR1 PRHDT and CDR2 FYEKMQ (reference sequence). With V trimmed by 4 bases and J by 5 bases, 6 bases remained unmatched. The CDR3 covers 15 residues. The CDR3 sequence is CASSSPRTGNEKLFF. The DNA for the CDR3 is TGTGCCAGCAGCTCACCCCGGACAGGGAATGAAAAACTGTTTTTT.